This TCR beta chain was found in a study of blood T cell repertoires in COVID-19. About the study: PBMCs, B-cell-depleted T cells, or T cells provided the cDNA or gDNA that made up the material.

As processed by the authors: Scientists estimated how many nucleated cells there were by amplifying reference gene primers. The repertoire was sequenced with immunoSEQ multiplex PCR; TCRdb's copy has only in-frame clones and lacks some. The V and J calls and clone size are taken from that table; D and trimming were inferred from the DNA. The top ten hold roughly 8.9% of the sample, which has approximately 77,000 clones, 75% to 85% seen once. Germline values: CDR1 MDHEN, CDR2 SYDVKM. Trimming took 7 bases from V and 2 from J; bases not matched to a gene: 11. The CDR3 contains 17 residues. The clonotype was recovered from a man aged 50 or older with COVID-19, enrolled during active disease. The genes are TRBV28 and TRBJ1-5; 10 bases align to TRBD1. The sample consisted of peripheral blood. The CDR3 loop is CASTHRGGTGGNQPQHF. CDR3 nucleotides: TGTGCCAGCACTCACCGAGGGGGGACAGGGGGCAATCAGCCCCAGCATTTT.